Shown below are 20 T cell receptor beta chains from a single sample sequenced in a study of T cell responses to AZD1222 COVID-19 vaccine. Method: immunoSEQ multiplex PCR; TCRdb's copy keeps in-frame clones and lacks some. The sample contains over 100,000 clones, 75% to 90% of which appear only once. The material sequenced was peripheral blood, taken on day 0 of AZD1222 vaccination. Receptors originate from an adult in good health.

Points on this clone: Other DNA sequences within the sample encode an identical CDR3. The J gene is TRBJ2-1, the V gene TRBV12-3 or TRBV12-4; D may correspond to TRBD1 or TRBD2 (5 bases each). The CDR3 runs to 13 residues. V lost 6 bases and J lost 4, with 10 bases in between. The CDR3 nucleotides read TGTGCCAGCAGCCTTGGGGGATACAATGAGCAGTTCTTC. This codes for CASSLGGYNEQFF.

This rearrangement joins TRBV27 to TRBJ1-2; 7 nucleotides match TRBD1. The CDR3 is made up of 14 amino acids. CDR1 is MNHEY, CDR2 SMNVEV, per germline (reference sequence). The ends lost 6 bases at V and 7 bases at J; junction bases unmatched: 11. CDR3 loop: CASRTGTAFRGYTF. The CDR3 coding sequence is TGTGCCAGCAGGACCGGGACAGCCTTCCGTGGCTACACCTTC.

The chain combines TRBV2 with TRBJ1-2, with a possible D match to TRBD1 (5 bases). V dropped 8 bases and J dropped 3 bases, with 10 bases sitting between them. This CDR3 comprises 12 residues. Germline V CDR1 and CDR2: SNHLY, FYNNEI. The CDR3 nucleotides read TGTGCCAGCCGGCAGACAGACTATGGCTACACCTTC. Translating gives CASRQTDYGYTF. The full variable domain, in which reference TRBV2 and TRBJ1-2 provide the parts outside the CDR3, is EPEVTQTPSHQVTQMGQEVILRCVPISNHLYFYWYRQILGQKVEFLVSFYNNEISEKSEIFDDQFSVERPDGSNFTLKIRSTKLEDSAMYFCASRQTDYGYTFGSGTRLTVV.

The rearrangement joins TRBV27 to TRBJ2-5; D assignment may be TRBD1 or TRBD2 (7 bases each). CDR1 and CDR2 from the germline V gene are MNHEY and SMNVEV (reference sequence). Between the trimmed V and J ends, which lost 5 bases and 5 bases, there was a span of 21 bases. The CDR3 has 16 amino acids. The CDR3 loop reads CASSPWAGEQGETQYF. The CDR3 DNA reads as TGTGCCAGCAGTCCCTGGGCGGGGGAACAGGGGGAGACCCAGTACTTC.

The chain has TRBV19 and TRBJ1-2; TRBD1 matches at 7 bases. V was pared by 3 bases and J by 5 bases, with 9 bases of the junction left unmatched. Germline CDR1 is LNHDA and CDR2 is SQIVND (reference sequence). The CDR3 is made up of 15 amino acids. CDR3 residues: CASSIRGALVYGYTF. In DNA, the CDR3 is TGTGCCAGTAGTATCAGGGGGGCGCTGGTATATGGCTACACCTTC.

The chain uses TRBV5-1 and TRBJ2-6; D not certain. The CDR3 length is 14 residues. V was clipped by 0 bases and J by 2 bases, with 3 bases between them. CDR1 and CDR2 (germline): SGHRS, YFSETQ. CDR3 in amino acids: CASSLGAGANVLTF. In nucleotides, the CDR3 is TGCGCCAGCAGCTTGGGGGCTGGGGCCAACGTCCTGACTTTC.

This clone occurred a few times. The chain employs TRBV28 and TRBJ1-6; D unclear. The CDR3 is made up of 12 amino acids. Deletions cut 6 bases from V and 11 bases from J, with 11 bases between. Germline V gene sequence: CDR1 MDHEN, CDR2 SYDVKM. The CDR3 protein is CASRLMRAPLHF. The CDR3 DNA sequence: TGTGCCAGCAGGCTCATGCGGGCACCCCTCCACTTT.

J is TRBJ2-7 and V is TRBV5-1, with no clear D. CDR3 length: 14 amino acids. Between the trimmed V and J ends, which lost 3 bases and 3 bases, there was a span of 13 bases. Germline values: CDR1 SGHRS, CDR2 YFSETQ. CDR3 sequence: CASSSNQLNYEQYF. In DNA form, the CDR3 reads TGCGCCAGCAGCTCCAACCAATTAAACTACGAGCAGTACTTC.

The chain is built from TRBV30 and TRBJ2-4; D uncertain. CDR3 size: 14 residues. Germline V gene lookup returns CDR1 GTSNPN and CDR2 SVGIG (reference sequence). V lost 1 base, J lost 0 bases, and 7 bases lay in between. The CDR3 DNA follows: TGTGCCTGGAGTGACAGCCTAGCCAAAAACATTCAGTACTTC. It encodes CAWSDSLAKNIQYF.

The chain is built from TRBV19 and TRBJ1-2; 8 bases match TRBD1. CDR3 length equals 14 residues. The J segment lost 4 bases and the V segment lost 7 bases, leaving 8 bases of the junction unmatched. The germline gives CDR1 LNHDA, CDR2 SQIVND (reference sequence). This CDR3 reads CASMGQGAVYGYTF. DNA of the CDR3: TGTGCCAGTATGGGGCAGGGGGCTGTCTATGGCTACACCTTC.

The chain combines TRBV28 with TRBJ1-1, with no clear D. The CDR3 extends over 12 amino acids. V lost 7 bases and J 0 bases, leaving 6 bases between the germline ends. Per the germline V gene, CDR1 is MDHEN and CDR2 is SYDVKM. In nucleotides, the CDR3 is TGTGCCAGCACCTCTTTGAACACTGAAGCTTTCTTT. Translating gives CASTSLNTEAFF.

V usage is TRBV7-9 and J usage is TRBJ2-7, with TRBD1 matching over 7 bases. Germline CDR1 is SEHNR and CDR2 is FQNEAQ (reference sequence). Unmatched junction bases numbered 8, after V lost 5 bases and J lost 7 bases. The CDR3 length is 13 residues. DNA of the CDR3: TGTGCCAGCAGCCTATTACAGGGGTGGGAGCAGTACTTC. This encodes CASSLLQGWEQYF.

This clone has only one observation. The gene calls are TRBV19 and TRBJ2-7; no clear D. Trimming cost V 5 bases and J 5 bases, with 7 bases left between them. CDR3 length equals 11 residues. Germline-derived CDR1 and CDR2 are LNHDA and SQIVND (reference sequence). This CDR3 is CASSGQDEQYF. The CDR3 DNA reads TGTGCCAGTAGTGGGCAGGACGAGCAGTACTTC.

This clone was observed once. The chain employs TRBV30 and TRBJ1-3; unclear D gene. The CDR3 contains 13 residues. V lost 5 bases, J lost 0 bases, and 8 bases lay in between. Germline lookup yields CDR1 GTSNPN and CDR2 SVGIG (reference sequence). The CDR3 DNA reads TGTGCCTGGGGGGTGTACTCTGGAAACACCATATATTTT. Its protein product is CAWGVYSGNTIYF.

V usage is TRBV19 and J usage is TRBJ1-1; a weak D match, TRBD1 (6 bases). V was shortened by 2 bases and J by 4 bases, with 23 bases between the two germline ends. The CDR3 spans 18 residues. CDR1 is LNHDA, CDR2 SQIVND, per germline (reference sequence). As DNA, the CDR3 is TGTGCCAGTAGTATATCTACGTGGGGTCCGGCCAGGGGCACTGAAGCTTTCTTT. It yields the protein CASSISTWGPARGTEAFF.

The rearrangement links TRBV28 to TRBJ2-5, with TRBD1 identical over 9 bases. The V segment lost 5 bases and the J segment 5 bases; nucleotides outside the gene matches: 9. Germline V gives CDR1 MDHEN, CDR2 SYDVKM. The CDR3 is 15 residues long. In DNA, the CDR3 is TGTGCCAGCAGTATGATTACAGGGGGCACGGAGACCCAGTACTTC. Encoded protein: CASSMITGGTETQYF.

V gene TRBV7-9 combines with J gene TRBJ2-5, with D unresolved. CDR1 is SEHNR, CDR2 FQNEAQ, per germline (reference sequence). The CDR3 is 11 residues long. Trimming removed 4 bases at V and 14 bases at J, with 14 bases between. The CDR3 DNA sequence: TGTGCCAGCAGCTCCCTTGGGGTAACCTACTTC. Its translation: CASSSLGVTYF. Full variable domain (rest looked up from reference TRBV7-9 and TRBJ2-5): DTGVSQNPRHKITKRGQNVTFRCDPISEHNRLYWYRQTLGQGPEFLTYFQNEAQLEKSRLLSDRFSAERPKGSFSTLEIQRTEQGDSAMYLCASSSLGVTYFGPGTRLLVL.

The V gene is TRBV11-3, the J gene TRBJ2-7; TRBD2 agrees at 7 bases. J was trimmed by 3 bases and V by 1 base; bases with no gene match: 0. Germline V CDR1 and CDR2: SGHNT, YENEEA. This CDR3 has 13 residues. This CDR3 reads CASSLGGSYEQYF. The CDR3 nucleotides are TGTGCCAGCAGCTTAGGCGGGAGCTACGAGCAGTACTTC.

The chain carries TRBV7-2 and TRBJ1-2, with 8 bases that match TRBD1. Germline trimming cut 5 bases from V and 0 bases from J; bases unmatched to any gene: 5. Germline CDR1 reads SGHTA; CDR2 reads FQGNSA. CDR3 size: 15 residues. As DNA, the CDR3 is TGTGCCAGCAGCGATAAACAGGGGGCTAACTATGGCTACACCTTC. Residues: CASSDKQGANYGYTF.

The CDR3 region is CASGIRTDNQPQHF. The CDR3 DNA follows: TGTGCCAGCGGGATCCGGACAGACAATCAGCCCCAGCATTTT. The chain carries TRBV28 and TRBJ1-5, with D possibly TRBD1 on 6 matching bases. Between the trimmed V and J ends, which lost 8 bases and 3 bases, there was a span of 14 bases. Looked up from germline, CDR1 is MDHEN and CDR2 is SYDVKM. There are 14 residues in the CDR3.